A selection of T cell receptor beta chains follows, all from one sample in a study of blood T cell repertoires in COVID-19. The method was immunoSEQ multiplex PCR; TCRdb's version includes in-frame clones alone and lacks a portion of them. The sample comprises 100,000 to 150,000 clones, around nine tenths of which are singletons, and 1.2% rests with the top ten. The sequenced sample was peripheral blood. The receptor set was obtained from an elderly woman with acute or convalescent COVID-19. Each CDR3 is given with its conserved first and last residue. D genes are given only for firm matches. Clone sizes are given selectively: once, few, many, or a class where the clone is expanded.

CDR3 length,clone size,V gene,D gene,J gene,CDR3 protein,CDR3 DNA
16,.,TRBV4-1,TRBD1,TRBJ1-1,CASSQDPPDRGTEAFF,TGCGCCAGCAGCCAAGATCCGCCGGACAGGGGTACTGAAGCTTTCTTT
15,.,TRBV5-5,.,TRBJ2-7,CASSLAPQGNYEQYF,TGTGCCAGCAGCTTGGCCCCACAGGGAAACTACGAGCAGTACTTC
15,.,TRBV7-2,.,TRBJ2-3,CASSLATGLTDTQYF,TGTGCCAGCAGCTTGGCTACGGGGTTGACAGATACGCAGTATTTT
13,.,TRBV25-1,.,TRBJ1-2,CASNSGSNYGYTF,TGTGCCAGCAATTCAGGGTCTAACTATGGCTACACCTTC
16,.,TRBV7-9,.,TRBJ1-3,CASSSKRGEAGNTIYF,TGTGCCAGCAGCTCCAAGCGGGGTGAAGCTGGAAACACCATATATTTT
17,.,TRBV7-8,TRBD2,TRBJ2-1,CASSLGRLAEAYNEQFF,TGTGCCAGCAGCTTAGGCAGACTAGCGGAAGCTTACAATGAGCAGTTCTTC
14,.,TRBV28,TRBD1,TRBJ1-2,CASSLGTGSYGYTF,TGTGCCAGCAGTTTAGGGACAGGGAGCTATGGCTACACCTTC
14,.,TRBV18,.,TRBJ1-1,CASSPQGTDTEAFF,TGTGCCAGCTCACCCCAGGGGACGGACACTGAAGCTTTCTTT
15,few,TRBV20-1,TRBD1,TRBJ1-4,CSATDRVGFNEKLFF,TGCAGTGCTACTGACAGGGTAGGGTTCAATGAAAAACTGTTTTTT
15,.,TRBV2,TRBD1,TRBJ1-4,CASSDRGQTNEKLFF,TGTGCCAGCAGTGATAGGGGACAGACAAATGAAAAACTGTTTTTT
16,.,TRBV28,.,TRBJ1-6,CASTSTGSSYNSPLHF,TGTGCCAGCACCTCCACAGGGAGCTCCTATAATTCACCCCTCCACTTT
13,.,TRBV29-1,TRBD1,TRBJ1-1,CSVEDGTARGAFF,TGCAGCGTTGAAGATGGGACAGCAAGAGGAGCTTTCTTT
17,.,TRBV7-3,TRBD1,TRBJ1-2,CASSPHPTGGANYGYTF,TGTGCCAGCAGCCCCCACCCGACAGGGGGAGCTAACTATGGCTACACCTTC
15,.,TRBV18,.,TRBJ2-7,CASSRDRRGRYEQYF,TGTGCCAGCTCACGAGACCGGAGGGGCCGATACGAGCAGTACTTC
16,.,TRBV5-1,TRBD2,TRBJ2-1,CASSLLTSGTYNEQFF,TGCGCCAGCAGCTTGTTGACTAGCGGGACCTACAATGAGCAGTTCTTC
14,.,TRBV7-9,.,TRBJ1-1,CASSLTRLNTEAFF,TGTGCCAGCAGCTTGACCAGGTTGAACACTGAAGCTTTCTTT
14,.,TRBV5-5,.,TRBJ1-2,CASSLDGALWGYTF,TGTGCCAGCAGCTTGGATGGGGCCCTGTGGGGCTACACCTTC
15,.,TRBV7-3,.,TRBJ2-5,CASSLSEGVGETQYF,TGTGCCAGCAGCTTAAGCGAAGGGGTCGGGGAGACCCAGTACTTC
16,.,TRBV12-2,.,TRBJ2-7,CASRLNRAGVYYEQYF,TGTGCAAGTCGTTTAAACCGTGCGGGAGTCTACTACGAGCAGTACTTC
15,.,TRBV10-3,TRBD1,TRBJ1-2,CAISQGQGARLGYTF,TGTGCCATCAGTCAGGGACAGGGGGCGCGTCTTGGCTACACCTTC
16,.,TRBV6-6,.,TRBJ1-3,CASSVSYINSGNTIYF,TGTGCCAGCTCCGTATCGTATATAAACTCTGGAAACACCATATATTTT
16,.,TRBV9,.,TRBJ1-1,CASTKGGAGMNTEAFF,TGTGCCAGCACCAAAGGGGGGGCAGGGATGAACACTGAAGCTTTCTTT
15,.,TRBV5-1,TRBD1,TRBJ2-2,CASSIIQGDTGELFF,TGCGCCAGCAGCATTATTCAGGGGGACACCGGGGAGCTGTTTTTT
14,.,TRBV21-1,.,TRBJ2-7,CASVQGSHSYEQYF,TGTGCCAGCGTGCAGGGGAGCCACTCCTACGAGCAGTACTTC
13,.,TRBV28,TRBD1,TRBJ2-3,CASTTGVTDTQYF,TGTGCCAGCACAACAGGGGTTACAGATACGCAGTATTTT
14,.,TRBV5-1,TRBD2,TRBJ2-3,CASSLGSGGDTQYF,TGCGCCAGCAGCTTGGGGTCCGGGGGGGATACGCAGTATTTT
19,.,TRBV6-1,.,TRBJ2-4,CASSETPSGGRLAKNIQYF,TGTGCCAGCAGTGAAACCCCCAGCGGAGGACGGCTAGCCAAAAACATTCAGTACTTC
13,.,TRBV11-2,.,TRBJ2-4,CASRALAKNIQYF,TGTGCCAGCAGGGCTCTAGCCAAAAACATTCAGTACTTC
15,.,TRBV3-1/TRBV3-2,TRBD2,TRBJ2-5,CASSLSGLASETQYF,TGTGCCAGCAGCCTTTCAGGACTAGCCAGTGAGACCCAGTACTTC
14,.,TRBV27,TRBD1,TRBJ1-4,CASSLQGPTEKLFF,TGTGCCAGCAGTCTACAGGGGCCCACTGAAAAACTGTTTTTT
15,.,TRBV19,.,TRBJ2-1,CASKPSSGQRGEQFF,TGTGCCAGTAAGCCGTCGAGCGGGCAAAGGGGTGAGCAGTTCTTC
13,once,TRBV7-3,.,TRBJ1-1,CASSLSQGTEAFF,TGTGCCAGCAGCCTATCTCAGGGCACTGAAGCTTTCTTT
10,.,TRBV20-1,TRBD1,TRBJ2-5,CSAPSGGQYF,TGCAGTGCTCCCTCAGGGGGCCAGTACTTC